The T cell receptor (beta chain) under discussion was sequenced for a study of cytomegalovirus exposure and HLA in healthy donors. This clone was picked up a small number of times. Germline V gene data show CDR1 as SGHNT and CDR2 as YYREEE (reference sequence). This CDR3 is built from 14 residues. J was trimmed by 5 bases and V by 3 bases; bases with no gene match: 5. Vbeta (60) and Jbeta (13) primers were used in the PCR. The protocol was immunoSEQ multiplex PCR, while the TCRdb copy is restricted to in-frame clones and leaves out a portion. The sample consists of 80,000 or so clones, over 9% of them appearing once.

The receptor was derived from a man between 60 and 70 years old in good health and CMV-seropositive. V and J are TRBV5-4 and TRBJ2-1; 7 nucleotides align to TRBD2. The sequenced sample consisted of PBMCs. CDR3 residues: CASSSPRENNEQFF. For the CDR3, the DNA is TGTGCCAGCAGCTCCCCGCGGGAGAACAATGAGCAGTTCTTC.